Below, 8 T cell receptor beta chains from the same sample are listed, as sequenced in a study of post-analysis software for immune sequencing data. Overall study results and limits: The study found TRBV5-6, TRBV5-1 and TRBV20-1 among a handful of TRBV segments more frequent in patients than controls.

Libraries were made from TCR beta cDNA, and they carried unique molecular identifiers. TCRdb processed the PCR reads anew with MiXCR; each CDR3 protein has one entry. The data contain some 690,000 distinct CDR3 sequences, 25% to 30% of them seen just once; the ten biggest clones take up roughly 0.54%. These receptors have no known antigen. Sequenced sample: blood. The source of these receptors is a girl between 10 and 17 years old with multiple sclerosis.

The chain combines TRBV3-1 with TRBJ2-2, with D possibly being TRBD1 (6 bases). Germline V gene sequence: CDR1 LGHDT, CDR2 YNNKEL (reference sequence). The germline V and J ends were trimmed by 4 bases and 6 bases, with 12 bases remaining between them. This CDR3 region has 14 residues. The DNA for the CDR3 is TGTGCCAGCAGCCGGAACGACAGGTCCGGGGAGCTGTTTTTT. Its protein product is CASSRNDRSGELFF. The variable domain in full, completed from reference TRBV3-1 and TRBJ2-2, reads DTAVSQTPKYLVTQMGNDKSIKCEQNLGHDTMYWYKQDSKKFLKIMFSYNNKELIINETVPNRFSPKSPDKAHLNLHINSLELGDSAVYFCASSRNDRSGELFFGEGSRLTVL.

The rearrangement uses TRBV10-2 and TRBJ1-2; D remains ambiguous. V was shortened by 0 bases and J by 6 bases, with 11 bases between the two germline ends. Germline V gives CDR1 WSHSY, CDR2 SAAADI. There are 14 residues in the CDR3. CDR3 sequence reads: CASSESTREDGYTF. CDR3 bases: TGCGCCAGCAGTGAGTCGACCCGAGAGGATGGCTACACCTTC.

The J gene is TRBJ2-3, the V gene TRBV4-1, with TRBD2 identical over 12 bases. With V trimmed by 4 bases and J by 4 bases, 12 bases remained unmatched. The germline CDR1 and CDR2 sequences are MGHRA and YSYEKL. CDR3 length: 18 residues. The CDR3 DNA sequence: TGCGCCAGCAGCCTTAGTCCCTCTAGCGGGGGGGCCCCAGATACGCAGTATTTT. It encodes CASSLSPSSGGAPDTQYF.

The chain uses TRBV6-1 and TRBJ2-7; TRBD1 aligns across 10 bases. Looked up from germline, CDR1 is MNHNS and CDR2 is SASEGT. J was trimmed by 2 bases and V by 1 base; bases with no gene match: 2. The CDR3 length is 15 residues. The CDR3 coding sequence is TGTGCCAGCAGTGAAGAGACAGGGGGCCCCTACGAGCAGTACTTC. Translated: CASSEETGGPYEQYF.

This sequence joins TRBV29-1 and TRBJ2-7; 9 bases line up with TRBD2. CDR1 SQVTM and CDR2 ANQGSEA come from the germline V gene. The CDR3 consists of 13 residues. Trimming took 3 bases from V and 5 from J; bases not matched to a gene: 5. DNA of the CDR3: TGCAGCGTTGAGGGACTAGCTAACCACGAGCAGTACTTC. Amino acids: CSVEGLANHEQYF.

This clonotype has more than one count but fewer than ten. J is TRBJ2-1 and V is TRBV4-1; no reliable D call. CDR1 and CDR2 from the germline V gene are MGHRA and YSYEKL. This CDR3 contains 15 residues. V lost 0 bases and J 0 bases, leaving 6 bases between the germline ends. The CDR3 coding sequence is TGCGCCAGCAGCCAAGAAGCGAGCTCCTACAATGAGCAGTTCTTC. It specifies CASSQEASSYNEQFF.

A few counts support this clonotype. The chain recombines TRBV5-1 with TRBJ2-7; D is possibly TRBD1 or TRBD2 (5 bases each). Germline-derived CDR1 and CDR2 are SGHRS and YFSETQ. CDR3 length: 14 amino acids. V was trimmed by 0 bases and J by 7 bases, leaving 14 bases between them. CDR3 in amino acids: CASSLVGDQREQYF. The DNA for the CDR3 is TGCGCCAGCAGCTTGGTGGGGGATCAAAGGGAGCAGTACTTC.

About this clonotype: At one end the junction does not follow the germline gene, possibly because of a read error. The chain carries TRBV7-7 and TRBJ2-7; TRBD1 matches at 10 bases. The assigned J gene may be wrong: the sequence end matches TRBJ2-5 better. Germline loops: CDR1 SSHAT, CDR2 FNYEAQ (reference sequence). The CDR3 runs 16 residues. CDR3 in amino acids: CASSPPRTGGLETQYF. The CDR3, as DNA: TGTGCTAGCAGCCCGCCGAGGACAGGGGGTCTGGAGACCCAGTACTTC.